This TCR beta chain was captured by sequencing in a study of T cell responses to AZD1222 COVID-19 vaccine. General study results and limits: Donors, mostly white British, included more females; clonal diversity was possibly underestimated. Rises in breadth and depth of Spike-specific TCRs came after two AZD1222 doses. Repertoire sampling happened only post peak T cell response. Targeting of unmutated variant regions was reportedly seen in nearly half of spike-specific TCRs.

Germline V lookup: CDR1 SGHRS, CDR2 YFSETQ. V lost 4 bases and J lost 0, with 10 bases in between. The CDR3 length is 15 residues. With regard to this clone: What it binds is unknown.

Some clones are missing from TCRdb's copy, which holds only in-frame ones; the method was immunoSEQ multiplex PCR. The table lists about 140,000 clones, roughly 90% of them singletons. Source: peripheral blood, taken on day 0 of AZD1222 vaccination. The receptor comes from an adult in good health. The chain carries TRBV5-1 and TRBJ2-2; unclear D gene. CDR3 DNA: TGCGCCAGCAGCCGACCCGATCCGAACACCGGGGAGCTGTTTTTT. This translates into CASSRPDPNTGELFF.